A selection of T cell receptor beta chains follows, all from one sample in a study of radiation and T cells in renal cell carcinoma. Produced via immunoSEQ multiplex PCR; TCRdb's table is partial and in-frame only. The sample has approximately 43,000 clones, nearly 85% seen once. The specimen comprised blood, sampled from a patient whose treatment included radiotherapy and nephrectomy. Source of these receptors: a woman aged 70 to 79 with renal cell carcinoma. Both conserved end residues are part of each CDR3. D genes are given only for firm matches. Only some rows state a clone size, as once, few, many or a class for expanded clones.

TRBD1 | TRBJ1-2 | TRBV4-3 | few | TGCGCCAGCAGCCGCGGGACAGGGGGCGACTATGGCTACACCTTC | CASSRGTGGDYGYTF
. | TRBJ1-1 | TRBV25-1 | . | TGTGCCAGCAGTGAATATTTGGAGGGGTATGGGAACACTGAAGCTTTCTTT | CASSEYLEGYGNTEAFF
. | TRBJ1-2 | TRBV7-9 | . | TGTGCCAGCAGCTTTGGGACTAACTATGGCTACACCTTC | CASSFGTNYGYTF
TRBD1 | TRBJ1-5 | TRBV6-1 | . | TGTGCCAGCAGTGCTAGGGGACAGGCGTTCAATCAGCCCCAGCATTTT | CASSARGQAFNQPQHF
. | TRBJ2-3 | TRBV4-2 | . | TGTGCCAGCAGCCAAGAAAGGCAGCCCACAGATACGCAGTATTTT | CASSQERQPTDTQYF
. | TRBJ2-2 | TRBV9 | once | TGTGCCAGCAGCCTCGGCGGAGGGGCGAGTACCGGGGAGCTGTTTTTT | CASSLGGGASTGELFF
. | TRBJ2-6 | TRBV19 | . | TGTGCCACCTACCCAGGGACAACTTCTCCCTCTGGGGCCAACGTCCTGACTTTC | CATYPGTTSPSGANVLTF
TRBD2 | TRBJ2-5 | TRBV5-1 | . | TGCGCCAGCAGCTTGGCGGGGGGGGACCAAGAGACCCAGTACTTC | CASSLAGGDQETQYF
. | TRBJ1-5 | TRBV4-3 | few | TGCGCCAGCAGCCAAGTACAGGGAGGCAATCAGCCCCAGCATTTT | CASSQVQGGNQPQHF
. | TRBJ2-1 | TRBV19 | . | TGTGCCAGTAGTATAGATCCGGCCTCGTCAAATGAGCAGTTCTTC | CASSIDPASSNEQFF
TRBD2 | TRBJ2-7 | TRBV4-3 | many | TGCGCCAGCAGCCAAGAGCCGGGAGGGGCCTACGAGCAGTACTTC | CASSQEPGGAYEQYF
. | TRBJ2-2 | TRBV5-1 | few | TGCGCCAGCACTGACAGGACGGGCACCGGGGAGCTGTTTTTT | CASTDRTGTGELFF
TRBD1 | TRBJ2-7 | TRBV5-6 | . | TGTGCCAGCAGTCCCTTAGGGGGCAAGTTCTCCGAGCAGTACTTC | CASSPLGGKFSEQYF
. | TRBJ2-1 | TRBV14 | few | TGTGCCAGCAGCCGGGGAGGGGGGCACTACAATGAGCAGTTCTTC | CASSRGGGHYNEQFF
TRBD1 | TRBJ1-4 | TRBV7-9 | . | TGTGCCAGCAGCTCTTACAGGGGGCCGGATGAAAAACTGTTTTTT | CASSSYRGPDEKLFF
. | TRBJ2-1 | TRBV7-9 | . | TGTGCCAGCAGCTTAGAACGGGCCAGCCGGCGGTTCTTC | CASSLERASRRFF
. | TRBJ2-7 | TRBV19 | . | TGTGCCAGTAGTATAGGTAGCTCCTACGAGCAGTACTTC | CASSIGSSYEQYF
TRBD2 | TRBJ2-1 | TRBV4-1 | . | TGCGCCAGCAGCCAATTAGCCGCGGGGGGAGGCTACAATGAGCAGTTCTTC | CASSQLAAGGGYNEQFF
TRBD2 | TRBJ2-5 | TRBV2 | . | TGTGCCAGCAGTGAATGGACTAGCGGGGGGTACCAAGAGACCCAGTACTTC | CASSEWTSGGYQETQYF
TRBD1 | TRBJ1-5 | TRBV18 | . | TGTGCCAGCTCAGAGGGGGCAGGCAATCAGCCCCAGCATTTT | CASSEGAGNQPQHF
. | TRBJ2-5 | TRBV5-6 | once | TGTGCCAGCATCGGGACTGCCGAGGAGACCCAGTACTTC | CASIGTAEETQYF
TRBD2 | TRBJ2-1 | TRBV18 | . | TGTGCCAGCTCACCAGACGGGAGGTCCGGGTATGAGCAGTTCTTC | CASSPDGRSGYEQFF
. | TRBJ2-7 | TRBV7-7 | . | TGTGCCAGCAGCTTAGGTCCGGGAGCCTACGAGCAGTACTTC | CASSLGPGAYEQYF
. | TRBJ2-7 | TRBV6-5 | . | TGTGCCAGCAGTCTGCAGGGGGGAAAATACGAGCAGTACTTC | CASSLQGGKYEQYF
. | TRBJ2-5 | TRBV6-1 | . | TGTGCCAGCAGTGAATTTTCTAGCCGGGAGACCCAGTACTTC | CASSEFSSRETQYF
. | TRBJ1-5 | TRBV4-2 | . | TGTGCCAGCAGCCAAGACGGGGGAGGATATAGCAATCAGCCCCAGCATTTT | CASSQDGGGYSNQPQHF
. | TRBJ1-5 | TRBV30 | . | TGTGCCTGGAGTGTCGACAGCAATCAGCCCCAGCATTTT | CAWSVDSNQPQHF
. | TRBJ1-4 | TRBV5-8 | . | TGTGCCAGCAGCTTGGAGGCAGGGACTCATGAAAAACTGTTTTTT | CASSLEAGTHEKLFF
. | TRBJ1-6 | TRBV19 | . | TGTGCCAGTAGTACATACAGAGATTCACCCCTCCACTTT | CASSTYRDSPLHF
. | TRBJ1-6 | TRBV5-5 | . | TGTGCCAGCAGCTTGGGACCCCCGGAGAATTCACCCCTCCACTTT | CASSLGPPENSPLHF
TRBD1 | TRBJ2-7 | TRBV7-7 | . | TGTGCCAGCAGCGGACAGGGGGACGAGCAGTACTTC | CASSGQGDEQYF
. | TRBJ1-6 | TRBV5-6 | . | TGTGCCAGCAGTTGGGGGGACCTTAATTCACCCCTCCACTTT | CASSWGDLNSPLHF
TRBD1 | TRBJ2-2 | TRBV14 | . | TGTGCCAGCAGCCCTGGACAGGGTTGGGACACCGGGGAGCTGTTTTTT | CASSPGQGWDTGELFF
TRBD2 | TRBJ2-1 | TRBV7-8 | . | TGTGCCAGCAGCTTAGGGGGACTAGCGGGTGGGGAGCAGTTCTTC | CASSLGGLAGGEQFF